This TCR beta chain was recovered during a study of neurological immune-mediated disorders. This clonotype appeared many times. Via MiXCR, TCRdb re-called the 5' RACE reads, giving one row per CDR3 protein. The sample holds more than 13,000 distinct CDR3 sequences; 10% are singletons and the top ten take around 25%. V gave up 3 bases and J gave up 3 bases, with 8 bases separating them. CDR1 and CDR2 (germline): MNHEY, SVGAGI. The CDR3 is made up of 13 amino acids. Sequenced: PBMCs. The receptor comes from a woman in her forties in good health. This rearrangement joins TRBV6-5 to TRBJ1-1; D unresolved. The CDR3 DNA reads TGTGCCAGCAGTTATGCACAGTACACTGAAGCTTTCTTT. Encoded protein: CASSYAQYTEAFF.